This T cell receptor beta chain derives from a study of blood T cell repertoires in COVID-19. TCRdb keeps only in-frame clones here, not all; method: immunoSEQ multiplex PCR. In the table there are about 170,000 clones, around 88% of which are singletons. All enrollees were roughly 18 to 89 years old and from approximately 24 US areas. This clone appeared a single time. Specimen: PBMCs or T cells enriched from blood (not recorded which). The TCR sequence derives from a woman between 45 and 60 years old in a cohort exposed to, infected with or recovered from COVID-19 (not recorded which).

CDR3: CASSLLQGMSSYNEQFF. CDR3 DNA sequence: TGTGCCAGCAGCTTACTACAGGGCATGAGCTCCTACAATGAGCAGTTCTTC. V gene TRBV28 combines with J gene TRBJ2-1; tentatively, D is TRBD1 (6 bases). The CDR3 contains 17 residues. Trimming removed 6 bases from V and 0 bases from J, with 18 bases in between. Germline V gene data show CDR1 as MDHEN and CDR2 as SYDVKM.